This T cell receptor beta chain was documented in a study of neoadjuvant anti-PD-1 for oral cavity cancer. Study background: Nivolumab at 3 mg/kg was mostly given biweekly, three to four doses, pre-surgery. General study findings and limits: Each response group had just a few patients in TCR analyses.

Trimming shortened V by 7 bases and J by 4 bases, and 11 bases separated the two germline ends. The germline V gene has CDR1 SQVTM and CDR2 ANQGSEA. The CDR3 is 11 amino acids. Profiling relied on immunoSEQ multiplex PCR, and the TCRdb table lists in-frame clones only, not all of them. Of over 13,000 clones in the sample, roughly 70% were seen once. A note on this clone: Its matching antigen is unknown.

V gene TRBV29-1 combines with J gene TRBJ2-7; perhaps TRBD2 as D (6 bases). The sequence derives from a person between 35 and 79 years old with oral cavity squamous cell carcinoma. Sequencing used PBMCs, obtained before nivolumab (anti-PD-1) treatment. The CDR3 loop reads CSAGSGYEQYF. As DNA, the CDR3 is TGCAGCGCCGGGAGTGGGTACGAGCAGTACTTC.